The sample holds one count of the clone carrying this T cell receptor (beta chain). Its cognate antigen is unknown. Germline CDR1 is MGHDK and CDR2 is SYGVNS. The ends lost 2 bases at V and 6 bases at J; junction bases unmatched: 5. The CDR3 covers 14 residues. The data were taken from a study of blood T cells in healthy people across ages. Study results and caveats: Per million T cells, TCR beta diversity dropped roughly linearly as age increased. Not knowing donor CMV status may have confounded expanded clonotype changes.

A sample-barcoded 5' primer and a J-beta primer mix were used in a second PCR of roughly 6 to 11 cycles. TCRdb reprocessed the 5' RACE reads via MiXCR and lists one record per CDR3 protein. The repertoire has over a million distinct CDR3 sequences, 45% of them found once; the top ten carry 18%. Isolated per sample were at least 6 million PBMCs. The sequenced material came from blood. The clonotype comes from a woman in her fifties or sixties in good health. The gene calls are TRBV25-1 and TRBJ1-2; TRBD1 matches at 8 bases. Here the CDR3 DNA reads TGTGCCAGCAGTGAAGGGCAGGGGGCGGATGGCTACACCTTC. Encoded protein: CASSEGQGADGYTF.